This entry features one T cell receptor (beta chain) sequence. As yet, its antigen is unknown. CDR3 length: 13 residues. Looked up from germline, CDR1 is SQVTM and CDR2 is ANQGSEA. The ends lost 6 bases at V and 3 bases at J; junction bases unmatched: 8. A universal primer site arose from template switching, and cDNA bore unique molecular identifiers. TCRdb recomputed calls from the 5' RACE reads with MiXCR, one row per CDR3 protein. The sample records fewer than 650,000 distinct CDR3 sequences, approximately 9.6% being singletons. This sample was taken from a study of identical twins. Study-level findings and limits: Invariant MAIT and iNKT cells could partly confound zero-insertion analyses. Reduced insertions were recorded for abundant cord blood beta clonotypes, with no such pattern in memory repertoires.

Separately, the same data were catalogued under a study of yellow fever vaccine responses in identical twins.

The chain is built from TRBV29-1 and TRBJ2-7; 7 bases match TRBD2. This receptor was taken from a woman aged 18-35 years in good health. The sample was PBMCs. The chain's CDR3 is CSVLTSLNYEQYF. CDR3 sequence (DNA): TGCAGCGTCCTGACTAGCCTGAACTACGAGCAGTACTTC.